A single T cell receptor (beta chain) is shown here with its context. Its antigen is not known. The sample comes from a study of T cell repertoires in ileal Crohn's disease. Broader study findings: Clonal expansions were more frequent in active smokers than non-smokers at surgery.

Produced via immunoSEQ multiplex PCR; TCRdb's table is partial and in-frame only. This repertoire shows approximately 2,100 clones, 65% to 75% found once; its top ten account for approximately 13%. With 2 bases removed from V and 3 bases from J, the gap between germline ends came to 14 bases. Germline V gene data show CDR1 as SGHTA and CDR2 as FQGTGA. This CDR3 has 15 residues. Before sorting, lamina propria lymphocytes were separated from surgical specimens by density gradient. The source of this sequence is an adult with Crohn's disease. Some clones in this sample may be carry-over from other donors' samples. Sequencing used CD8+ T cells from ileum. V usage is TRBV7-3 and J usage is TRBJ2-7, with D tentatively TRBD1 (7 bases). The CDR3 loop reads CASSLYGGTDYEQYF. The CDR3 nucleotides are TGTGCCAGCAGCTTATATGGCGGGACAGACTACGAGCAGTACTTC.